The 15 T cell receptor beta chains reported below all come from one sample, sequenced in a study of human T cells and chemical hapten exposure listed by TCRdb under 2021. Total RNA was isolated from unfractionated whole blood collected in Tempus Blood RNA tubes. Library construction relied on 5' RACE. The sequencer listed for this sample is Illumina MiSeq. TCRdb's own reprocessing of the public reads used fastp at Q25 and MiXCR and kept productive beta chains. Each CDR3 protein appears once, grouped with its most common genes and DNA. The sample table records about 140,000 distinct CDR3 sequences; over 3.5% of these occur just once. The ten biggest clones cover approximately 1.3% of the sample. These receptors were obtained from a female donor in good health.

This clonotype was counted many times. V is TRBV14 and J is TRBJ2-1; no definite D call. The CDR3 spans 15 residues. The germline V gene has CDR1 SGHDN and CDR2 FVKESK. V dropped 3 bases and J dropped 7 bases, with 16 bases sitting between them. The CDR3 loop reads CASSHPGPTSNEQFF. CDR3 DNA: TGTGCCAGCAGCCACCCCGGGCCTACTTCGAATGAGCAGTTCTTC.

This clonotype appeared a few times. The V and J genes are TRBV29-1 and TRBJ1-1; D gene unclear. V dropped 7 bases and J dropped 6 bases, with 12 bases sitting between them. This CDR3 has 11 amino acids. Germline V CDR1 and CDR2: SQVTM, ANQGSEA. The CDR3: CSAYTGSEAFF. The CDR3 DNA follows: TGCAGCGCCTATACTGGCTCTGAAGCTTTCTTT.

There are many counts of this clonotype. The chain is built from TRBV25-1 and TRBJ2-1; 7 bases map to TRBD2. Germline-derived CDR1 and CDR2 are MGHDK and SYGVNS. Trimming took 3 bases from V and 5 from J; bases not matched to a gene: 13. The CDR3 is 17 amino acids. The CDR3 nucleotides are TGTGCCAGCAGTGATTCCCTTACTAGCGCCCAGGACAATGAGCAGTTCTTC. Translating gives CASSDSLTSAQDNEQFF.

This clonotype appeared many times. The chain's CDR3 is CASSVGQNNQPQHF. CDR3 nucleotides: TGTGCCAGCAGCGTTGGACAAAACAATCAGCCCCAGCATTTT. J is TRBJ1-5 and V is TRBV9, with D possibly TRBD1 on 5 matching bases. Trimming took 2 bases from V and 3 from J, leaving 9 bases between them. The CDR3 runs 14 residues. CDR1 is SGDLS, CDR2 YYNGEE, per germline. Together with reference TRBV9 and TRBJ1-5, the CDR3 gives the full variable domain: DSGVTQTPKHLITATGQRVTLRCSPRSGDLSVYWYQQSLDQGLQFLIQYYNGEERAKGNILERFSAQQFPDLHSELNLSSLELGDSALYFCASSVGQNNQPQHFGDGTRLSIL.

This clonotype was observed many times. The rearrangement joins TRBV27 to TRBJ1-6; weak D call: TRBD1 (5 bases). With 1 base removed from V and 0 bases from J, the gap between germline ends came to 22 bases. There are 21 residues in the CDR3. The germline CDR1 and CDR2 sequences are MNHEY and SMNVEV (reference sequence). The DNA for the CDR3 is TGTGCCAGCAGTTTATTCAATCCATATGACAGAGAAAGCTCCTATAATTCACCCCTCCACTTT. This codes for CASSLFNPYDRESSYNSPLHF.

To note about this clonotype: This may stem from a read error, because a much larger clone lies one nucleotide away. As DNA, the CDR3 is TGTGCCAGCAGTAACCAAGAGACCCAGTACTTC. Amino acid sequence: CASSNQETQYF. The gene calls are TRBV5-6 and TRBJ2-5; D is unclear. The CDR3 has 11 residues. V lost 5 bases and J 0 bases, leaving 2 bases between the germline ends. CDR1 is SGHDT, CDR2 YYEEEE, per germline.

This clonotype was counted at least ten times. The chain has TRBV12-3 or TRBV12-4 and TRBJ2-7; TRBD1 agrees at 9 bases. V trimming: 5 bases; J trimming: 7 bases; junction bases outside the gene matches: 6. There are 13 residues in the CDR3. This chain's CDR3 is CASSANRGREQYF. The DNA for the CDR3 is TGTGCCAGCAGTGCGAACAGGGGGCGGGAGCAGTACTTC.

In its sample, this clonotype was seen many times. The chain has TRBV6-6 and TRBJ1-6; a weak D match, TRBD1 (6 bases). CDR1 and CDR2 (germline): MNHNY, SVGAGI (reference sequence). This CDR3 contains 14 residues. Trimming took off 2 bases at V and 8 bases at J, with 10 bases between the two ends. The CDR3 nucleotides read TGTGCCAGCAGTTACAGGGGGAGCGATTCACCCCTCCACTTT. Its protein product is CASSYRGSDSPLHF.

This clonotype was counted many times. The genes are TRBV7-2 and TRBJ2-3; possible D gene TRBD2, 6 bases. The CDR3 is 17 residues long. From germline, CDR1 is SGHTA and CDR2 FQGNSA. Trimming cost V 6 bases and J 1 base, with 20 bases left between them. DNA for the CDR3: TGTGCCAGCAGGGGGGGTACACTCCCCAGGGGCACAGATACGCAGTATTTT. This sequence encodes CASRGGTLPRGTDTQYF.

This clonotype was detected ten times or more. This rearrangement joins TRBV12-3 or TRBV12-4 to TRBJ2-1, with unresolved D. V was cut by 3 bases and J by 2 bases, with 5 bases left in between. The CDR3 spans 13 residues. The CDR3 coding sequence is TGTGCCAGCAGTTTGGCGGCCTACAATGAGCAGTTCTTC. Translating gives CASSLAAYNEQFF.

This clonotype occurred many times. V gene TRBV20-1 combines with J gene TRBJ2-2; tentatively, D is TRBD2 (6 bases). The CDR3 runs 15 residues. The V gene lost 0 bases and the J gene lost 5 bases, with 13 bases spanning the gap. CDR1 is DFQATT, CDR2 SNEGSKA, per germline (reference sequence). The DNA for the CDR3 is TGCAGTGCTAGAGATTCGGGGGTGCGGACCGGGGAGCTGTTTTTT. This codes for CSARDSGVRTGELFF.

This clonotype was seen ten or more times. This CDR3 is CASSLGAPTEAFF. The CDR3 region has the DNA TGTGCCAGCAGTTTAGGGGCGCCGACTGAAGCTTTCTTT. The chain recombines TRBV12-3 or TRBV12-4 with TRBJ1-1, with D unclear. The V end lost 1 base, the J end lost 5 bases, and 8 bases lay between the germline ends. CDR3 length: 13 amino acids.

In its sample, this clonotype was seen many times. The gene calls are TRBV6-1 and TRBJ1-1; D is unresolved. Germline V gene sequence: CDR1 MNHNS, CDR2 SASEGT. Trimming pared 7 bases from V and 6 bases from J, leaving 21 bases between. The CDR3 spans 15 residues. CDR3 DNA: TGTGCCAGCACCCTCGGTTTTCCGACTGGGGCTGAAGCTTTCTTT. It specifies CASTLGFPTGAEAFF.

The sample holds many counts of this clonotype. The V and J genes are TRBV7-6 and TRBJ1-5, with D perhaps TRBD1 (6 bases). V dropped 0 bases and J dropped 0 bases, with 12 bases sitting between them. The CDR3 contains 17 residues. The V gene's germline CDR1 is SGHVS and CDR2 FNYEAQ. CDR3 coding DNA: TGTGCCAGCAGCTTAGCGGTCGGCAGGGGTAGCAATCAGCCCCAGCATTTT. Residues: CASSLAVGRGSNQPQHF. The full variable domain, its missing parts supplied by reference TRBV7-6 and TRBJ1-5, is GAGVSQSPRYKVTKRGQDVALRCDPISGHVSLYWYRQALGQGPEFLTYFNYEAQQDKSGLPNDRFSAERPEGSISTLTIQRTEQRDSAMYRCASSLAVGRGSNQPQHFGDGTRLSIL.

This clonotype was detected ten times or more. The V and J genes are TRBV25-1 and TRBJ1-5; D is perhaps TRBD1 (6 bases). The CDR3 extends over 16 amino acids. Germline values: CDR1 MGHDK, CDR2 SYGVNS. V lost 1 base and J 7 bases, leaving 17 bases between the germline ends. CDR3 sequence reads: CASSELGVRGLQPQHF. The CDR3 nucleotides read TGTGCCAGCAGTGAATTGGGGGTCCGGGGGCTCCAGCCCCAGCATTTT.